These 15 T cell receptor beta chains were sequenced from one sample in a study of early T cells in non-severe SARS-CoV-2 infection. TCRdb fed the 5' RACE reads into MiXCR, producing one record per CDR3 protein. This sample has 55,000 to 85,000 distinct CDR3 sequences, with approximately 11% found just once. This sample comprised whole blood, obtained at baseline. These receptors all come from an adult who was a healthcare worker with PCR-confirmed SARS-CoV-2 infection or an uninfected control (not recorded which).

This clonotype came up many times. The chain's CDR3 is CASSPGQFNEKLFF. The CDR3 region has the DNA TGTGCCAGCAGCCCGGGACAGTTTAATGAAAAACTGTTTTTT. V is TRBV2 and J is TRBJ1-4, with 7 nucleotides matching TRBD1. The CDR3 is made up of 14 amino acids. Germline V CDR1 and CDR2: SNHLY, FYNNEI. After removal of 6 bases from V and 4 bases from J, the junction contained 5 bases not matched to a gene.

This clonotype occurred many times. This chain links TRBV3-1 with TRBJ2-2; tentative D call: TRBD1 (5 bases). The germline V and J ends were trimmed by 1 base and 7 bases, with 10 bases remaining between them. The CDR3 runs 14 residues. The germline V gene encodes CDR1 LGHDT and CDR2 YNNKEL (reference sequence). As DNA, the CDR3 is TGTGCCAGCAGCCAAGCGAAGGGGCACGGGGAGCTGTTTTTT. This sequence encodes CASSQAKGHGELFF.

The chain links TRBV29-1 to TRBJ2-7, with 9 nucleotides matching TRBD2. The CDR3 extends over 13 amino acids. V trimming: 6 bases; J trimming: 3 bases; junction bases outside the gene matches: 6. Germline loops: CDR1 SQVTM, CDR2 ANQGSEA. Here the CDR3 reads CSVRLAELYEQYF. Written as DNA, the CDR3 is TGCAGCGTGCGACTAGCGGAACTCTACGAGCAGTACTTC.

This clonotype was observed many times. This sequence joins TRBV6-2 or TRBV6-3 and TRBJ2-1, with 10 bases aligning to TRBD2. The CDR3 consists of 13 residues. V shed 10 bases, J shed 8 bases, and the junction held 8 bases outside the gene matches. Germline values: CDR1 MNHEY, CDR2 SVGEGT. CDR3 DNA: TGTGCCACCTTTAGCGGGAGGTGGGATGAGCAGTTCTTC. Translated, it gives CATFSGRWDEQFF.

This clonotype was recorded many times. The V gene is TRBV3-1, the J gene TRBJ2-7; D is undetermined. Germline V lookup: CDR1 LGHDT, CDR2 YNNKEL (reference sequence). The CDR3 runs to 11 residues. Trimming took 6 bases from V and 2 from J, leaving 5 bases between them. CDR3 residues: CASSHTYEQYF. The CDR3 region has the DNA TGTGCCAGCAGTCACACCTACGAGCAGTACTTC.

The chain combines TRBV12-3 or TRBV12-4 with TRBJ1-1, with unresolved D. CDR3 length equals 13 residues. Trimming stripped 5 bases from V and 1 base from J, with 8 bases between. CDR3 protein: CASSMRKNTEAFF. The DNA for the CDR3 is TGTGCCAGCAGTATGAGGAAGAACACTGAAGCTTTCTTT.

This clonotype was seen more than once but under ten times. V usage is TRBV28 and J usage is TRBJ1-5, with D maybe TRBD1 (6 bases). Looked up from germline, CDR1 is MDHEN and CDR2 is SYDVKM. The CDR3 has 12 residues. The CDR3 loop reads CVTGFSNQPQHF. The CDR3 DNA follows: TGTGTTACAGGGTTTAGCAATCAGCCCCAGCATTTT.

J is TRBJ1-2 and V is TRBV4-1; TRBD1 agrees at 7 bases. The CDR3 sequence is 16 residues long. Germline CDR1 reads MGHRA; CDR2 reads YSYEKL. With V trimmed by 1 base and J by 7 bases, 12 bases remained unmatched. The chain's CDR3 is CASSQVDRAAAGGYTF. The CDR3 DNA reads TGCGCCAGCAGCCAAGTTGACAGGGCTGCGGCAGGTGGCTACACCTTC.

CDR3 DNA: TGTGCCAGCAGCCAAGTCGACAGAGAGAACTATGGCTACACCTTC. The encoded protein is CASSQVDRENYGYTF. This rearrangement joins TRBV3-1 to TRBJ1-2; tentative D call: TRBD1 (5 bases). CDR1 and CDR2 from the germline V gene are LGHDT and YNNKEL (reference sequence). The CDR3 length is 15 residues. V gave up 1 base and J gave up 2 bases, with 11 bases separating them.

The chain has TRBV2 and TRBJ2-6; 14 nucleotides agree with TRBD2. Trimming cost V 6 bases and J 4 bases; bases outside gene matches: 8. There are 18 residues in the CDR3. CDR1 is SNHLY, CDR2 FYNNEI, per germline. The DNA for the CDR3 is TGTGCCAGCAGCGGACTAGCGGGAGGACCGGCCGGGGCCAACGTCCTGACTTTC. It encodes CASSGLAGGPAGANVLTF.

The J gene is TRBJ2-7, the V gene TRBV20-1, with 10 bases fitting TRBD2. Germline CDR1 and CDR2: DFQATT and SNEGSKA (reference sequence). With 5 bases clipped from V and 1 base from J, the junction kept 5 bases outside the gene matches. This CDR3 contains 14 residues. The CDR3 region has the DNA TGCAGTGCTCAGAGACTAGCGGGTTCCTACGAGCAGTACTTC. Its protein is CSAQRLAGSYEQYF.

This clonotype has at least ten counts. V and J are TRBV24-1 and TRBJ2-3; D is perhaps TRBD1 (6 bases). Germline-derived CDR1 and CDR2 are KGHDR and SFDVKD. V was shortened by 0 bases and J by 5 bases, with 11 bases between the two germline ends. The CDR3 runs to 15 residues. CDR3 region: CATSDLSRGGDTQYF. The CDR3 DNA sequence: TGTGCCACCAGTGATTTGAGCAGGGGTGGAGATACGCAGTATTTT.

This clonotype was recorded many times. J is TRBJ2-5 and V is TRBV6-6; unclear D gene. V gave up 6 bases and J gave up 3 bases, with 8 bases separating them. Germline-derived CDR1 and CDR2 are MNHNY and SVGAGI (reference sequence). The CDR3 loop spans 12 amino acids. CDR3 nucleotides: TGTGCCAGCAGCCTACCTGAAGAGACCCAGTACTTC. Protein: CASSLPEETQYF.

This clonotype appeared a few times. The V call is TRBV5-1, the J call TRBJ2-7; D may correspond to TRBD1 or TRBD2 (5 bases each). From germline, CDR1 is SGHRS and CDR2 YFSETQ. V lost 2 bases to trimming and J lost 5 bases, with 17 bases between them. The CDR3 has 15 amino acids. The DNA of the CDR3 is TGCGCCAGCAGCTTAAACCTACGGGAAGGGGACGAGCAGTACTTC. This codes for CASSLNLREGDEQYF.

This rearrangement joins TRBV7-8 to TRBJ1-1, with TRBD1 matching 11 bases. Germline CDR1 is SGHVS and CDR2 is FQNEAQ. The CDR3 runs to 16 residues. V gave up 5 bases and J gave up 4 bases; unmatched junction bases: 9. CDR3 DNA: TGTGCCAGCAGCACGGGGACAGGGGGACTGGCCACTGAAGCTTTCTTT. Its protein is CASSTGTGGLATEAFF.